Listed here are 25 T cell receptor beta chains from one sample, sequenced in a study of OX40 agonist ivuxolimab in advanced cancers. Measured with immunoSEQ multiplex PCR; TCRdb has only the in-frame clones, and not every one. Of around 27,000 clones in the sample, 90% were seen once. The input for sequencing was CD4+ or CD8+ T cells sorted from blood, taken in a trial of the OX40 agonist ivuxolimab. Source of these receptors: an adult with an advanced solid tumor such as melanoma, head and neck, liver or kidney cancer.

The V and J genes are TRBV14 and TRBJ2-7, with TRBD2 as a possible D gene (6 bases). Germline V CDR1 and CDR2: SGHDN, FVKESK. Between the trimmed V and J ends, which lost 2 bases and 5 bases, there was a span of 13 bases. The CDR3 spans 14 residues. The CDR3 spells CASSQRGMVHEQYF. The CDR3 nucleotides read TGTGCCAGCAGCCAACGCGGGATGGTCCACGAGCAGTACTTC.

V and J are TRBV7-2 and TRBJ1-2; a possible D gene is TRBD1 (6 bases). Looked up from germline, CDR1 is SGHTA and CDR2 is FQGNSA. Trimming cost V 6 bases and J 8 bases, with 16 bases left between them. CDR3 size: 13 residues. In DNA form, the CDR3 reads TGTGCCAGCAGTTCAACAGGGATTTACGGCTACACCTTC. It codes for CASSSTGIYGYTF.

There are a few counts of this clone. This chain's CDR3 is CSVEERDREKGGYGYTF. The CDR3 nucleotides read TGCAGCGTTGAAGAGCGGGACAGGGAGAAAGGAGGCTATGGCTACACCTTC. The J gene is TRBJ1-2, the V gene TRBV29-1, with 9 bases lining up with TRBD1. V was clipped by 0 bases and J by 4 bases; unmatched bases: 12. This CDR3 is 17 amino acids long. The germline gives CDR1 SQVTM, CDR2 ANQGSEA.

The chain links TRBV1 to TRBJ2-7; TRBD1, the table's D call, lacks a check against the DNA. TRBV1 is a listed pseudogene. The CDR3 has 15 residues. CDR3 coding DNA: TGCACCAGCAGCCAAGAGGGGGACAGGGTGTACGAGCAGTACTTC. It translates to CTSSQEGDRVYEQYF.

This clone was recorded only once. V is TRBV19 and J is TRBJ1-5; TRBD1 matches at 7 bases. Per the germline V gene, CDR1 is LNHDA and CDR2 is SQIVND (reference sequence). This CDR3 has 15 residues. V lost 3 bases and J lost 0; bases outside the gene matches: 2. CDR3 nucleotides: TGTGCCAGTAGTATCGGGACAGTTAGCAATCAGCCCCAGCATTTT. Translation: CASSIGTVSNQPQHF.

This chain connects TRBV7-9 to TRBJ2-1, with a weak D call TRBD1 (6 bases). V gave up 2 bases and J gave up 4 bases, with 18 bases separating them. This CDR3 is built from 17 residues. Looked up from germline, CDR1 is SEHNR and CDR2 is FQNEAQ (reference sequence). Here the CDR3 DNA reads TGTGCCAGCAGCTTACCTCTCGCAGGGGCCTCTTACAATGAGCAGTTCTTC. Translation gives CASSLPLAGASYNEQFF.

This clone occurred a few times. CDR3 sequence: CAWSLAMNTEAFF. The CDR3 nucleotides read TGTGCCTGGAGTCTAGCGATGAACACTGAAGCTTTCTTT. This chain links TRBV30 with TRBJ1-1; D gene ambiguous. Germline V gene data show CDR1 as GTSNPN and CDR2 as SVGIG (reference sequence). The CDR3 length is 13 residues. The V end lost 2 bases, the J end lost 0 bases, and 7 bases lay between the germline ends. The full variable domain, its missing parts supplied by reference TRBV30 and TRBJ1-1, is SQTIHQWPATLVQPVGSPLSLECTVEGTSNPNLYWYRQAAGRGLQLLFYSVGIGQISSEVPQNLSASRPQDRQFILSSKKLLLSDSGFYLCAWSLAMNTEAFFGQGTRLTVV.

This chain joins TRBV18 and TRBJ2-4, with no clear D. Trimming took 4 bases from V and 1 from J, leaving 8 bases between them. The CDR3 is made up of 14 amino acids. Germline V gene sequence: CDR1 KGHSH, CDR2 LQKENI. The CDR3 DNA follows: TGTGCCAGCTCACTCGTCGGCGCCAAAAACATTCAGTACTTC. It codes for CASSLVGAKNIQYF.

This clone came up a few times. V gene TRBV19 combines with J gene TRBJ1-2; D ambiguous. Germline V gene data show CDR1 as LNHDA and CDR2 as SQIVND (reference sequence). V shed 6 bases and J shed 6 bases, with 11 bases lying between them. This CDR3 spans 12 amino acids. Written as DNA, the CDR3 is TGTGCCAGTAGCCCGAATAGTGATGGCTACACCTTC. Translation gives CASSPNSDGYTF.

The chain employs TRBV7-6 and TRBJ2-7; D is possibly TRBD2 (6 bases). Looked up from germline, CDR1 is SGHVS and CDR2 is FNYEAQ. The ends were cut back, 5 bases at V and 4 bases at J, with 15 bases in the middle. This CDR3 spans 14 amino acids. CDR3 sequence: CASSPGGPAYEQYF. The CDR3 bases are TGTGCCAGCAGCCCAGGAGGGCCGGCGTACGAGCAGTACTTC.

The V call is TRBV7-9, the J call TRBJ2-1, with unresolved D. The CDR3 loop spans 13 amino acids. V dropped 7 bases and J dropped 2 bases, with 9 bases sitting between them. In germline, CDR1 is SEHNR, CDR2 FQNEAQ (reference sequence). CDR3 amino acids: CASKTEPYNEQFF. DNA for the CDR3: TGTGCCAGCAAAACAGAACCCTACAATGAGCAGTTCTTC.

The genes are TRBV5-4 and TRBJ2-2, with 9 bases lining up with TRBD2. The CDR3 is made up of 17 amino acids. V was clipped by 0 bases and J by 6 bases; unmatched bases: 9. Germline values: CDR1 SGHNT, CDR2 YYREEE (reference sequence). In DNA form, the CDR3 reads TGTGCCAGCAGCTTGGCCCCGCCTAGCGGGAAGGCCGGGGAGCTGTTTTTT. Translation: CASSLAPPSGKAGELFF. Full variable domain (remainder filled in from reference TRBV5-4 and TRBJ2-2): ETGVTQSPTHLIKTRGQQVTLRCSSQSGHNTVSWYQQALGQGPQFIFQYYREEENGRGNFPPRFSGLQFPNYSSELNVNALELDDSALYLCASSLAPPSGKAGELFFGEGSRLTVL.

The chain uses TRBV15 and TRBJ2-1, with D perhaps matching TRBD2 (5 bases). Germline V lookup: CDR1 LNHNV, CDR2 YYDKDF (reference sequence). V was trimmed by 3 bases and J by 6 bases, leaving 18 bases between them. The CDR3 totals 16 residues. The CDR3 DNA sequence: TGTGCCACCAGCAGTGAACGGTGGGAGAGGCTCAATGAGCAGTTCTTC. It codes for CATSSERWERLNEQFF.

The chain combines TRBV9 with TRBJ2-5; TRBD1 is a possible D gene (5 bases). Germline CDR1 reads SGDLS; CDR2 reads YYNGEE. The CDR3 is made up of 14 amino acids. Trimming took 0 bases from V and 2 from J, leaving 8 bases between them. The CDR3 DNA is TGTGCCAGCAGCGTAGGGGCAGGGCAAGAGACCCAGTACTTC. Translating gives CASSVGAGQETQYF.

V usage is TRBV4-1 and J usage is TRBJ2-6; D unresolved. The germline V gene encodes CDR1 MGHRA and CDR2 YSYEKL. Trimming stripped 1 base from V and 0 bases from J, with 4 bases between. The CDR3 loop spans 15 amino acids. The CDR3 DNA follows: TGCGCCAGCAGCCAAGGCTTCTCTGGGGCCAACGTCCTGACTTTC. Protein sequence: CASSQGFSGANVLTF.

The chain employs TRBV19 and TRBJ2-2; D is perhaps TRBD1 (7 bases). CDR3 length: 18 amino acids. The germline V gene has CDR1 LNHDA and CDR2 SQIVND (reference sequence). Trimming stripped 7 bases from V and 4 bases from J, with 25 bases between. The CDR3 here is CASNVDRDLSLGTGELFF. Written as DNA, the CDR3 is TGTGCCAGTAACGTAGACAGGGACTTAAGCCTGGGCACCGGGGAGCTGTTTTTT.

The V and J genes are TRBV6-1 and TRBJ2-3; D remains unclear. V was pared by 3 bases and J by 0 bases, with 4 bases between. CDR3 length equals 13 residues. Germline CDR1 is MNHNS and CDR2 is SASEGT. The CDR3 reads CASSEFSTDTQYF. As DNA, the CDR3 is TGTGCCAGCAGTGAGTTTAGCACAGATACGCAGTATTTT.

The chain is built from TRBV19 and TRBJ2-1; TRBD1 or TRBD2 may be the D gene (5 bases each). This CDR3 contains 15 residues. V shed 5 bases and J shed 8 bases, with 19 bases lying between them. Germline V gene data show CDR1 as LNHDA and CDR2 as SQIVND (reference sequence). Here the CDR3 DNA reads TGTGCCAGTAGTGCCTACGGGACCGTTACGCATGAGCAGTTCTTC. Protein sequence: CASSAYGTVTHEQFF.

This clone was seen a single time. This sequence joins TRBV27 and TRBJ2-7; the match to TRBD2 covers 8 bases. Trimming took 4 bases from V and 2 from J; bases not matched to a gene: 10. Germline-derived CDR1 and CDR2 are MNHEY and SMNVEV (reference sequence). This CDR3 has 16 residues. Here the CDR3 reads CASSSGKAGDPYEQYF. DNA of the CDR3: TGTGCCAGCAGTTCGGGAAAAGCGGGAGACCCCTACGAGCAGTACTTC.

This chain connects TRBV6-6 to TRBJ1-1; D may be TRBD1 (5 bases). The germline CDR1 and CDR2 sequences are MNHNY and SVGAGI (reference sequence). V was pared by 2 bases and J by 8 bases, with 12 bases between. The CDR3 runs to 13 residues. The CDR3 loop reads CASSYAPGQEAFF. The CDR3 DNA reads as TGTGCCAGCAGTTACGCCCCGGGGCAGGAAGCTTTCTTT.

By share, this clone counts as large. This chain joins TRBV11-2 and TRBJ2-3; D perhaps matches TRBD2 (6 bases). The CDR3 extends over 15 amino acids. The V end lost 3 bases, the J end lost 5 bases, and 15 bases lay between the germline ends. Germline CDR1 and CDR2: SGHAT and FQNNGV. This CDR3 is CASSFWGRREDTQYF. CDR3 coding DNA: TGTGCCAGCAGCTTCTGGGGGAGGAGGGAAGATACGCAGTATTTT. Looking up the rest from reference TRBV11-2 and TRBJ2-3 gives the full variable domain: EAGVAQSPRYKIIEKRQSVAFWCNPISGHATLYWYQQILGQGPKLLIQFQNNGVVDDSQLPKDRFSAERLKGVDSTLKIQPAKLEDSAVYLCASSFWGRREDTQYFGPGTRLTVL.

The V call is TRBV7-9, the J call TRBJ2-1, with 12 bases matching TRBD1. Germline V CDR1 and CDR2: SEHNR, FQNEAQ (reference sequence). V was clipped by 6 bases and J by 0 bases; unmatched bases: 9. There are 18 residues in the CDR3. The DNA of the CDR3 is TGTGCCAGCAGACTGGGACAGGGGGCCTCCCTCTCCTACAATGAGCAGTTCTTC. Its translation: CASRLGQGASLSYNEQFF.

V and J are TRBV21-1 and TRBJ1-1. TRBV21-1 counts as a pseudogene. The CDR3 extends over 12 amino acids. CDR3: CAREAFGTEAFF. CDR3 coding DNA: TGTGCCAGGGAGGCCTTCGGGACTGAAGCTTTCTTT.

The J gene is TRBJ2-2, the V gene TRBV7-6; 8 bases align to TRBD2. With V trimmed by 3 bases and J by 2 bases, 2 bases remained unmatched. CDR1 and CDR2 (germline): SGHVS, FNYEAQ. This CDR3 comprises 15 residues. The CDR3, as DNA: TGTGCCAGCAGCTTTAGCGGGACTAACACCGGGGAGCTGTTTTTT. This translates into CASSFSGTNTGELFF.

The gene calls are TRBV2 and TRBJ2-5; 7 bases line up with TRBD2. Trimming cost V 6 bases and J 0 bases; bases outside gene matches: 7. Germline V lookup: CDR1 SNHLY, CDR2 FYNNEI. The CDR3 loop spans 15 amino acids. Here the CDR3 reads CASRDRGGDQETQYF. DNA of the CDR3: TGTGCCAGCAGGGATCGGGGAGGGGACCAAGAGACCCAGTACTTC.